Detailed here is one T cell receptor (beta chain). This sample was taken from a study of T cell changes during pregnancy in multiple sclerosis. Germline-derived CDR1 and CDR2 are LNHDA and SQIVND (reference sequence). After removal of 6 bases from V and 6 bases from J, the junction contained 7 bases not matched to a gene. The CDR3 has 14 residues. Only in-frame clones appear in the TCRdb table, and some are missing; sequencing was by immunoSEQ multiplex PCR. The data hold 35,000 to 45,000 clones, with approximately 87% observed a single time. The TCR sequence derives from a female donor in good health, enrolled as a control in a pregnancy study. Material: peripheral blood, obtained in the second trimester of pregnancy. V is TRBV19 and J is TRBJ1-2, with TRBD1 identical over 10 bases. The CDR3 is CASRTTGTGDGYTF. For the CDR3, the DNA is TGTGCCAGTAGAACAACCGGGACAGGGGATGGCTACACCTTC.